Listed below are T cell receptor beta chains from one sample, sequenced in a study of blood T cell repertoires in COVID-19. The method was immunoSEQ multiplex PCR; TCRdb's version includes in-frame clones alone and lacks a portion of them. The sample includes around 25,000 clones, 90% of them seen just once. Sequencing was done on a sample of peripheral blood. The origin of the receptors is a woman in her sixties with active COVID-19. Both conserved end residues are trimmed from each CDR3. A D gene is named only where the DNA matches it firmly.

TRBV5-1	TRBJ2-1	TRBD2	ASSLPGTNYNEQF
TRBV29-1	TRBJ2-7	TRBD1	SVEKEAWTGVHEQY
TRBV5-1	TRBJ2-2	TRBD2	ASSELIAGGPTGELF
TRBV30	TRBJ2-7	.	AWSRIADTYEQY
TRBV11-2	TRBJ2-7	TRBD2	ASSLTGGREAEQY
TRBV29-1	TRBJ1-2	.	SVEDPGRENYGYT
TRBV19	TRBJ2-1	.	ASSIPGASSYNEQF
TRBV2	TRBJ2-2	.	ASSEASFGELF
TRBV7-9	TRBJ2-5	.	ASSLPLVTGQETQY
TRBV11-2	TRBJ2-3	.	ASSLARASGTDTQY
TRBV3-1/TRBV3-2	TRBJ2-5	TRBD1	ASSLRGQGDTETQY
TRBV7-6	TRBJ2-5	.	ASSLVAAYQETQY
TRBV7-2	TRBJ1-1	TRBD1	ASSLARRTGRDTEAF
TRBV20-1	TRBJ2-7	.	SAPSGYEQY
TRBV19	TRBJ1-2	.	ASRTQQGVEGYT
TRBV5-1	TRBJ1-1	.	ASSSTQGFPGMNSTEAF
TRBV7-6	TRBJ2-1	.	ASSLVSGLSYNEQF
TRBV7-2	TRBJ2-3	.	ASSGQAESRDTQY
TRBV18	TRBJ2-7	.	ASSPARRAHEQY
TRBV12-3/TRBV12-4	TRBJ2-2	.	ASRNMNTGELF
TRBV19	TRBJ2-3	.	ASSQSGRTDTQY
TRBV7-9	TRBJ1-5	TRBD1	ASSPGTVDNQPQH
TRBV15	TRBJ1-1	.	ATSRDRRAGAEAF
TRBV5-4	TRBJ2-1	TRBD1	ASSLPYRGRNEQF
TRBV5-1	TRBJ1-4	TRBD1	ASSARQGSGEKLF
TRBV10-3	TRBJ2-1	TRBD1	AHGPGTGGFRVYNEQF
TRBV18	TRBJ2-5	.	ASSPASSANRGETQY
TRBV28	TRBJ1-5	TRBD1	ASSTRQGGNQPQH
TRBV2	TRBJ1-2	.	ASSRSGSSRGGYT
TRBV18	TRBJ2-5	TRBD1	ASLQGTTQETQY
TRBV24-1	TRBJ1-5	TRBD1	ATSDRQGAESSNQPQH
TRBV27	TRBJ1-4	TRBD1	ASSSTGASTNEKLF
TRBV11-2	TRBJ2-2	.	ASSTRQDTGELF
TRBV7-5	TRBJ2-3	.	VRRPVGGLDSDTQY
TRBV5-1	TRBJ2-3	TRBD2	ASSLRTGYWTETSGSGADTQY
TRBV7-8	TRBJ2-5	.	ASSLARPPRIVTQY
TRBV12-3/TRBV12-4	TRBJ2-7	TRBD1	ASRRGQAGEQY
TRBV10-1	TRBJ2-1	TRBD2	ASSVGTSGRAGEQF
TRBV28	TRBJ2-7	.	ASTPGFESYEQY
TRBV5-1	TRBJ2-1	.	ASKRRESYNEQF
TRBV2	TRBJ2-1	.	ASRASWVEFEQF
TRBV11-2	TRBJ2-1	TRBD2	ASVGTISYNEQF
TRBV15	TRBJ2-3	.	AVSGQGDTQY
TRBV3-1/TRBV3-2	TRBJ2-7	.	ASSRQLVSYEQY
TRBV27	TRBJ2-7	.	ASGQGLSSGSMGYEQY
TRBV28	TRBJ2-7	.	ASSYRRQGGTRGYEQY
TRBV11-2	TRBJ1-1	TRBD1	ASSLDRDTEAF
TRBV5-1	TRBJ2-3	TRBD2	ASSRSGSSDTQY
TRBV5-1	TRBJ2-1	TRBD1	ASSFTGVEQF